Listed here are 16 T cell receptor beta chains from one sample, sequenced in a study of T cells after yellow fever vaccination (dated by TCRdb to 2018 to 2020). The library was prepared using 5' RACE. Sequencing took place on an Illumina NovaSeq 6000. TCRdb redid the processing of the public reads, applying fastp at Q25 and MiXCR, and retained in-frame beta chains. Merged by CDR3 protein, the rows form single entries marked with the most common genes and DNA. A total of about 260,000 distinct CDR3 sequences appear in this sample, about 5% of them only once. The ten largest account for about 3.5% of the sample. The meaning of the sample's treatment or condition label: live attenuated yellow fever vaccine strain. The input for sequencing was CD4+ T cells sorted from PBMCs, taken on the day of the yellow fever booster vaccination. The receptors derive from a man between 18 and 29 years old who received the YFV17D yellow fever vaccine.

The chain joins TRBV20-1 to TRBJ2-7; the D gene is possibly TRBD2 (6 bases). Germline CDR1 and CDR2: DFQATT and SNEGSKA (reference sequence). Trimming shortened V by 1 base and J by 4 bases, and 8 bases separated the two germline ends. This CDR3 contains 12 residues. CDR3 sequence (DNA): TGCAGTGCTAGAGGGGACTTATACGAGCAGTACGTC. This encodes CSARGDLYEQYV.

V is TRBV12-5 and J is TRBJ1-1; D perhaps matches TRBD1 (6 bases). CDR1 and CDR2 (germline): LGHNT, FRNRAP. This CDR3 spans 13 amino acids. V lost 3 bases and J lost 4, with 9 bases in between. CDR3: CASGFLDSTEAFF. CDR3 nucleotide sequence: TGTGCTAGTGGTTTTCTGGACAGCACTGAAGCTTTCTTT.

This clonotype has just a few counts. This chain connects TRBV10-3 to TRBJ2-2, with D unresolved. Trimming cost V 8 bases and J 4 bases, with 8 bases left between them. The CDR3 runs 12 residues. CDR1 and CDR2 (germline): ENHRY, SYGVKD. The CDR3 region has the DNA TGTGCCATCGGAGCCAGCACCGGGGAGCTGTTTTTT. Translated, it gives CAIGASTGELFF.

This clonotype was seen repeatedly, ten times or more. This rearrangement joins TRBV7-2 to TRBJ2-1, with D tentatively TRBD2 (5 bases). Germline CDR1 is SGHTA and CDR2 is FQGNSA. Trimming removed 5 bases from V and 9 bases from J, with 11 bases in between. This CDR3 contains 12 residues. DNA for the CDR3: TGTGCCAGCAGCCCTAGCCTTGCTGAGCAGTTCTTC. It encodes CASSPSLAEQFF.

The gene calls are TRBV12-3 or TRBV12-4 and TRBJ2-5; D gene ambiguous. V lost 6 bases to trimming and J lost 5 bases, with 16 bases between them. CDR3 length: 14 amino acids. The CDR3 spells CASSSGPPRETQYF. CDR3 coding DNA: TGTGCCAGCAGCTCCGGCCCTCCTAGGGAGACCCAGTACTTC.

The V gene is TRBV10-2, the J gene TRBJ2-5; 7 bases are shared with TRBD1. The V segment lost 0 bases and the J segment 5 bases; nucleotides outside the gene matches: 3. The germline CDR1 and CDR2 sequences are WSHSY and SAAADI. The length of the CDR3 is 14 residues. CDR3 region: CASSESPQGETQYF. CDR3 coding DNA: TGCGCCAGCAGTGAGTCTCCACAGGGGGAGACCCAGTACTTC.

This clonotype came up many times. This CDR3 reads CSARDGPPYGYTF. The CDR3 nucleotides are TGCAGTGCTAGAGATGGGCCGCCCTATGGCTACACCTTC. This chain links TRBV20-1 with TRBJ1-2; no reliable D call. The CDR3 is 13 residues long. V lost 0 bases to trimming and J lost 4 bases, with 9 bases between them. Germline CDR1 is DFQATT and CDR2 is SNEGSKA (reference sequence).

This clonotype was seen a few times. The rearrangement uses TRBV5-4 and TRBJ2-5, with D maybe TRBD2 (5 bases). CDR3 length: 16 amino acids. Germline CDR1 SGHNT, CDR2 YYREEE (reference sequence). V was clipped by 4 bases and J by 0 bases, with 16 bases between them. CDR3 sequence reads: CASSLRTRANQETQYF. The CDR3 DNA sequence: TGTGCCAGCAGCCTGAGAACGAGGGCGAACCAAGAGACCCAGTACTTC.

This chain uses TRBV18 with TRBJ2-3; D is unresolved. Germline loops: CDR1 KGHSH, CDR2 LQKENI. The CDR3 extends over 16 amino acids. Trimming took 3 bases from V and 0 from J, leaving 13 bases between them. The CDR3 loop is CASSPPLGSSTDTQYF. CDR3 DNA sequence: TGTGCCAGCTCACCGCCGCTAGGTTCTAGCACAGATACGCAGTATTTT.

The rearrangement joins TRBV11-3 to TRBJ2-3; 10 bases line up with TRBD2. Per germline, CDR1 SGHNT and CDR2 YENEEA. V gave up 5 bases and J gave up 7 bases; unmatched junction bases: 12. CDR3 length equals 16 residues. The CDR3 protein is CASSPGVSGGANTQYF. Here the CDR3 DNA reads TGTGCCAGCAGCCCAGGAGTAAGCGGGGGGGCGAATACGCAGTATTTT.

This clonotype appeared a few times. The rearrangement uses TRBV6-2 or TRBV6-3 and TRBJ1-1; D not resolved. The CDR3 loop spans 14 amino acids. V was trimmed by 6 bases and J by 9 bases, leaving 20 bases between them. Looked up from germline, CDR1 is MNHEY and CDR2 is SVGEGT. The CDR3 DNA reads TGTGCCAGCAGACACGACAATCCCCAAACCAAAGCTTTCTTT. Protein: CASRHDNPQTKAFF.

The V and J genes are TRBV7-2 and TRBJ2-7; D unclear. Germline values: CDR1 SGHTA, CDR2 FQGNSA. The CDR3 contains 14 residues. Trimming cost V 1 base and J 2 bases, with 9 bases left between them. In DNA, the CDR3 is TGTGCCAGCAGCTTAGTACTGGGCACCTACGAGCAGTACTTC. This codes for CASSLVLGTYEQYF.

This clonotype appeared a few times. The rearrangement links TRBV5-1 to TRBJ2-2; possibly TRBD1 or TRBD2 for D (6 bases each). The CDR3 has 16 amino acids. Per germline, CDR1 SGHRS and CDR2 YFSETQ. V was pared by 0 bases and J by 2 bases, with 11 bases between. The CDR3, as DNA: TGCGCCAGCAGCTTGGAGGGGGGAGTTAACACCGGGGAGCTGTTTTTT. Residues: CASSLEGGVNTGELFF.

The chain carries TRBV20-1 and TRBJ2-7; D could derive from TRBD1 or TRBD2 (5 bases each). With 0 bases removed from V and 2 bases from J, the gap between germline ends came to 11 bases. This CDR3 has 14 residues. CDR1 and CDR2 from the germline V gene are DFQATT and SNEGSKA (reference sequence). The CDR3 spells CSARDQRGPYEQYF. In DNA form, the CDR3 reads TGCAGTGCTAGAGATCAACGGGGCCCCTACGAGCAGTACTTC.

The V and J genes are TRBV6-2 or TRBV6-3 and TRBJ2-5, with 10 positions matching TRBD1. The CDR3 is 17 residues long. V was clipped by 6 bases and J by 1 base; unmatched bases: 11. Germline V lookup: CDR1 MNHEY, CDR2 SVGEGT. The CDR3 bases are TGTGCCAGCAGAAATCCGGGACAGGGGATAGTCCAAGAGACCCAGTACTTC. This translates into CASRNPGQGIVQETQYF.

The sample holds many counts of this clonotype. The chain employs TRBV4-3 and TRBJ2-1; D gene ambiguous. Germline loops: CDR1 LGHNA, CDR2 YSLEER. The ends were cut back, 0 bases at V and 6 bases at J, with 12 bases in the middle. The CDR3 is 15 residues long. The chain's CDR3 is CASSQDRPGFNEQFF. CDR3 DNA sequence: TGCGCCAGCAGCCAAGATCGTCCGGGTTTCAATGAGCAGTTCTTC.